The text below deals with one T cell receptor beta chain. Its target is unknown. V lost 5 bases and J 3 bases, leaving 14 bases between the germline ends. This CDR3 has 15 amino acids. The germline CDR1 and CDR2 sequences are SGHTA and FQGNSA. This sample is drawn from a study of lymphopenia after photon versus proton radiotherapy. General observations from the study: After lymphocyte nadir, photon-treated repertoires showed oligoclonal expansion, especially CD8+ Temra. Post-nadir TCR diversity decline inversely tracked overall survival among those who died.

Sequencing was performed with immunoSEQ multiplex PCR; in TCRdb, only in-frame clones are kept and a portion is missing. This sample has over 55,000 clones, with 87% found just once. J is TRBJ2-1 and V is TRBV7-2; tentatively, D is TRBD2 (6 bases). The sequencing used peripheral blood, collected from a patient treated with proton-based radiotherapy. The sequence derives from a man older than 75 with esophageal cancer. The CDR3 reads CASSRSGRGYNEQFF. CDR3 DNA: TGTGCCAGCAGCCGATCCGGGCGGGGCTACAATGAGCAGTTCTTC. Complete variable domain (other parts from reference TRBV7-2 and TRBJ2-1): GAGVSQSPSNKVTEKGKDVELRCDPISGHTALYWYRQSLGQGLEFLIYFQGNSAPDKSGLPSDRFSAERTGGSVSTLTIQRTQQEDSAVYLCASSRSGRGYNEQFFGPGTRLTVL.